This T cell receptor beta chain stems from a study of PD-L1 blockade in urothelial cancer. Across the study: Samples came from 3 weeks, at the second dose, and 6 weeks into treatment.

As for time point: peripheral blood 6 weeks after treatment start. V lost 6 bases to trimming and J lost 4 bases, with 17 bases between them. CDR3 length: 15 residues. Germline V lookup: CDR1 SGHVS, CDR2 FQNEAQ. Sequencing was performed with immunoSEQ multiplex PCR; in TCRdb, only in-frame clones are kept and a portion is missing. The table has approximately 120,000 clones, more than 70% seen once. The origin of this receptor is a man aged 50-60 years with urothelial cancer. The gene calls are TRBV7-8 and TRBJ2-3; D may be TRBD2 (5 bases). This sample comprised PBMCs, obtained around atezolizumab (anti-PD-L1) treatment. The CDR3 protein is CASRGLLDRADTQYF. DNA of the CDR3: TGTGCCAGCAGAGGACTCCTGGATCGAGCAGATACGCAGTATTTT.